Each of the 25 T cell receptor beta chains below was sequenced from the same sample in a study of blood T cell repertoires in COVID-19. The data were produced by immunoSEQ multiplex PCR, yet TCRdb's version contains in-frame clones alone and is incomplete. The table records hundreds of thousands of clones, 80% to 90% of them present only once. Sequenced: peripheral blood. These receptor sequences come from a woman between 45 and 60 years old with COVID-19, enrolled during active disease.

The chain links TRBV7-8 to TRBJ1-2; perhaps TRBD1 as D (6 bases). Germline V gene sequence: CDR1 SGHVS, CDR2 FQNEAQ. Trimming removed 5 bases from V and 8 bases from J, with 15 bases in between. The CDR3 spans 13 residues. The CDR3 DNA is TGTGCCAGCAGCCGGGACAACGCCCTCGGCTACACCTTC. It translates to CASSRDNALGYTF.

The chain carries TRBV19 and TRBJ1-1; D perhaps matches TRBD1 (6 bases). This CDR3 contains 18 residues. From germline, CDR1 is LNHDA and CDR2 SQIVND (reference sequence). Trimming took 1 base from V and 0 from J, leaving 18 bases between them. CDR3 sequence: CASSIGWGPGPMNTEAFF. The CDR3 nucleotides read TGTGCCAGTAGTATAGGATGGGGGCCAGGGCCCATGAACACTGAAGCTTTCTTT.

This chain joins TRBV27 and TRBJ2-1; TRBD2 aligns across 9 bases. In germline, CDR1 is MNHEY, CDR2 SMNVEV (reference sequence). V lost 3 bases, J lost 6 bases, and 9 bases stayed unmatched. The CDR3 is 16 amino acids. The CDR3 region is CASSLTGTSYRNEQFF. The CDR3 DNA reads as TGTGCCAGCAGTTTGACCGGGACTAGCTATCGCAATGAGCAGTTCTTC.

The chain recombines TRBV9 with TRBJ2-7, with unresolved D. Germline loops: CDR1 SGDLS, CDR2 YYNGEE. V lost 4 bases to trimming and J lost 6 bases, with 23 bases between them. CDR3 size: 16 residues. The CDR3 reads CASSNRHEVMSCEQYF. As DNA, the CDR3 is TGTGCCAGCAGCAACCGACATGAAGTTATGAGCTGCGAGCAGTACTTC.

This clone was counted between two and nine times. The rearrangement links TRBV29-1 to TRBJ2-2; D might be TRBD1 (6 bases). Germline V CDR1 and CDR2: SQVTM, ANQGSEA. The V end lost 6 bases, the J end lost 4 bases, and 24 bases lay between the germline ends. This CDR3 is built from 17 residues. CDR3 region: CSVGNRTTGFRTGELFF. In DNA form, the CDR3 reads TGCAGCGTCGGAAACCGAACCACAGGGTTTCGCACCGGGGAGCTGTTTTTT.

The rearrangement links TRBV5-1 to TRBJ1-6, with D uncertain. CDR1 and CDR2 from the germline V gene are SGHRS and YFSETQ. Trimming removed 0 bases from V and 4 bases from J, with 11 bases in between. CDR3 size: 16 residues. The CDR3 sequence is CASSLELGVYNSPLHF. CDR3 sequence (DNA): TGCGCCAGCAGCTTGGAGTTGGGCGTATATAATTCACCCCTCCACTTT.

The chain is built from TRBV7-9 and TRBJ2-7; D call uncertain. This CDR3 is 15 amino acids long. Trimming left V 4 bases short and J 6 bases short, with 19 bases between. CDR1 is SEHNR, CDR2 FQNEAQ, per germline (reference sequence). The DNA for the CDR3 is TGTGCCAGCAGCTCCACGTCCTACGGCGGCGGCGAGCAGTACTTC. As protein: CASSSTSYGGGEQYF.

The gene calls are TRBV5-1 and TRBJ2-7; no clear D. This CDR3 is built from 14 residues. Trimming removed 0 bases from V and 2 bases from J, with 9 bases in between. The germline V gene encodes CDR1 SGHRS and CDR2 YFSETQ. Written as DNA, the CDR3 is TGCGCCAGCAGCTTGGAAGTCCTAGCCTACGAGCAGTACTTC. Translation: CASSLEVLAYEQYF.

The rearrangement joins TRBV24-1 to TRBJ2-4, with a tentative D call TRBD2 (5 bases). Germline loops: CDR1 KGHDR, CDR2 SFDVKD. The CDR3 runs 13 residues. The germline V and J ends were trimmed by 7 bases and 9 bases, with 15 bases remaining between them. CDR3 in DNA: TGTGCCACCAGCCACCGGGTAAGCGGCATTCAGTACTTC. Translated: CATSHRVSGIQYF.

The chain has TRBV7-6 and TRBJ2-7; TRBD2 matches 16 bases. CDR1 and CDR2 (germline): SGHVS, FNYEAQ. This CDR3 has 19 residues. V lost 4 bases to trimming and J lost 5 bases; unmatched junction nucleotides: 14. DNA for the CDR3: TGTGCCAGCAGCTGGCCCGGGACTAGCGGGAGGGCGAGGCTTCACGAGCAGTACTTC. Translated, it gives CASSWPGTSGRARLHEQYF.

This clone was recorded once. CDR3: CATSRSGTSYEQYF. The DNA for the CDR3 is TGTGCCACCAGCAGATCAGGGACTTCCTACGAGCAGTACTTC. This chain links TRBV15 with TRBJ2-7; TRBD2 might be the D (6 bases). The CDR3 loop spans 14 amino acids. Per the germline V gene, CDR1 is LNHNV and CDR2 is YYDKDF (reference sequence). V was pared by 2 bases and J by 1 base, with 9 bases between.

The rearrangement uses TRBV18 and TRBJ2-7; 7 nucleotides agree with TRBD1. The CDR3 contains 13 residues. The germline V gene encodes CDR1 KGHSH and CDR2 LQKENI. The V and J ends lost 3 bases and 5 bases, in that order; junction bases with no gene match: 4. The CDR3: CASSPGQRNEQYF. The CDR3 DNA reads as TGTGCCAGCTCACCGGGACAGCGCAACGAGCAGTACTTC.

This clone was detected a few times. The rearrangement joins TRBV9 to TRBJ1-1; D remains ambiguous. Germline V gene sequence: CDR1 SGDLS, CDR2 YYNGEE. This CDR3 region has 16 residues. Deletions cut 1 base from V and 4 bases from J, with 17 bases between. The CDR3 protein is CASSVITPKGGTEAFF. The CDR3 coding sequence is TGTGCCAGCAGCGTAATCACCCCTAAGGGAGGCACTGAAGCTTTCTTT.

The chain uses TRBV11-2 and TRBJ2-1, with 12 bases that match TRBD2. Germline V gene sequence: CDR1 SGHAT, CDR2 FQNNGV. The V gene end was trimmed by 0 bases and the J gene end by 2 bases; junction bases not matched to a gene: 5. The CDR3 runs to 18 residues. The CDR3 protein is CASSLELAGGQAYNEQFF. The CDR3 region has the DNA TGTGCCAGCAGCTTAGAACTAGCGGGAGGCCAAGCCTACAATGAGCAGTTCTTC.

This chain uses TRBV7-9 with TRBJ2-7; TRBD2 agrees at 7 bases. From germline, CDR1 is SEHNR and CDR2 FQNEAQ (reference sequence). With 5 bases clipped from V and 3 bases from J, the junction kept 10 bases outside the gene matches. The CDR3 length is 15 residues. The CDR3 protein is CASSTRAGDFYEQYF. CDR3 nucleotide sequence: TGTGCCAGCAGCACACGTGCGGGAGATTTCTACGAGCAGTACTTC.

This sequence joins TRBV30 and TRBJ2-3, with TRBD1 matching over 9 bases. The junction had 13 bases not matched to a gene; V was cut back by 2 bases and J by 4 bases. CDR3 size: 17 residues. CDR1 is GTSNPN and CDR2 is SVGIG in the germline V gene (reference sequence). The CDR3 region has the DNA TGTGCCTGGAGTCGATTGGGGGACAGGGTTCGGGCAGATACGCAGTATTTT. Its translation: CAWSRLGDRVRADTQYF.

This sequence joins TRBV6-5 and TRBJ1-3; D may be TRBD1 (6 bases). The CDR3 has 15 residues. The germline gives CDR1 MNHEY, CDR2 SVGAGI. Trimming shortened V by 0 bases and J by 4 bases, and 10 bases separated the two germline ends. The CDR3 spells CASSYSGGSGNTIYF. The CDR3 bases are TGTGCCAGCAGTTACTCTGGGGGCTCGGGAAACACCATATATTTT.

The chain uses TRBV24-1 and TRBJ1-4; 7 bases are a match to TRBD1. V trimming: 4 bases; J trimming: 6 bases; junction bases outside the gene matches: 4. The CDR3 has 14 residues. Germline loops: CDR1 KGHDR, CDR2 SFDVKD. CDR3: CATSEPGQDEKLFF. CDR3 sequence (DNA): TGTGCCACCAGTGAACCTGGACAGGATGAAAAACTGTTTTTT.

V and J are TRBV4-1 and TRBJ2-5; D unclear. Trimming stripped 3 bases from V and 0 bases from J, with 8 bases between. CDR1 is MGHRA and CDR2 is YSYEKL in the germline V gene. The CDR3 loop spans 14 amino acids. CDR3 DNA sequence: TGCGCCAGCAGCCAGACACATAACCAAGAGACCCAGTACTTC. Protein product: CASSQTHNQETQYF.

The chain is built from TRBV9 and TRBJ2-7; 14 bases agree with TRBD2. The junction had 9 bases not matched to a gene; V was cut back by 3 bases and J by 7 bases. The CDR3 length is 16 residues. Germline CDR1 reads SGDLS; CDR2 reads YYNGEE. The CDR3 is CASSAQLGLAGEEQYF. The CDR3 coding sequence is TGTGCCAGCAGCGCCCAATTGGGACTAGCGGGAGAGGAGCAGTACTTC.

The chain combines TRBV27 with TRBJ1-1; D uncertain. V gave up 6 bases and J gave up 2 bases, with 10 bases separating them. There are 13 residues in the CDR3. CDR1 and CDR2 from the germline V gene are MNHEY and SMNVEV (reference sequence). The chain's CDR3 is CASSPLSNTEAFF. The CDR3 DNA sequence: TGTGCCAGCAGCCCGTTGTCTAACACTGAAGCTTTCTTT.

The chain carries TRBV2 and TRBJ2-7, with unresolved D. Trimming took off 7 bases at V and 3 bases at J, with 7 bases between the two ends. The CDR3 consists of 11 residues. Germline lookup yields CDR1 SNHLY and CDR2 FYNNEI. The CDR3 sequence: CASIVFYEQYF. CDR3 nucleotide sequence: TGTGCCAGCATAGTTTTCTACGAGCAGTACTTC.

The genes are TRBV30 and TRBJ2-7, with a weak D call TRBD2 (5 bases). CDR1 GTSNPN and CDR2 SVGIG come from the germline V gene (reference sequence). The V end was cut by 1 base, the J end by 2 bases, with 15 bases between. The CDR3 extends over 15 amino acids. DNA for the CDR3: TGTGCCTGGAGTGGGAGGACCGCTAGGGCCTACGAGCAGTACTTC. Translating gives CAWSGRTARAYEQYF.

The V gene is TRBV19, the J gene TRBJ1-5; a possible D gene is TRBD1 (6 bases). V dropped 6 bases and J dropped 0 bases, with 15 bases sitting between them. The CDR3 runs to 16 residues. Germline-derived CDR1 and CDR2 are LNHDA and SQIVND (reference sequence). The CDR3 protein is CASSNEGQNSNQPQHF. The CDR3 nucleotides are TGTGCCAGTAGCAATGAAGGACAGAATAGCAATCAGCCCCAGCATTTT.

This chain joins TRBV18 and TRBJ2-5; no clear D gene. The CDR3 is made up of 12 amino acids. V was pared by 3 bases and J by 3 bases, with 5 bases between. Germline V gene data show CDR1 as KGHSH and CDR2 as LQKENI. CDR3 amino acids: CASSPSKETQYF. The CDR3 bases are TGTGCCAGCTCACCGTCAAAAGAGACCCAGTACTTC.